This T cell receptor beta chain is from a study of memory CD4+ T cells and cytomegalovirus serostatus (dated by TCRdb to about 2019). A note on the overall study: The 33 healthy Belgian adults in the cohort included 9 who were CMV seropositive and 24 who were CMV seronegative. To replicate a published TCR-based CMV serostatus classifier, the study sequenced CD4+ memory TCRbeta repertoires from a Belgian cohort whose cytomegalovirus serostatus was known.

There are 14 amino acids in the CDR3, from cysteine to phenylalanine inclusive. The DNA shown is the 42-base CDR3, in frame from base 1. Per the germline V gene, SGHVS is the CDR1 and FQNEAQ is the CDR2. Trimmed from V: 5 bases; trimmed from J: 4 bases; junction bases lacking a gene match: 3. What the research found in general, with its limitations: Among the approximately 160 previously reported CMV-associated TCRbeta sequences, over 65 showed up in the CD4+ memory repertoires, with each one found in between one and five individuals. For predicting CMV serostatus, the median bootstrapped AUC was approximately 0.95 using the original framework and around 0.9 using a US-trained random forest. A median bootstrapped AUC of roughly 0.95 with a 95% CI of 0.76-1.00 was achieved on the Belgian cohort by the original-framework classifier. Only CD4+CD45RO+ memory cells were sequenced, unlike the original study, which covered naive and memory CD4+ and CD8+ populations. The results were interpreted as suggesting that the CMV-associated TCR signature is largely present in the CD4+ memory repertoire.

On this clone itself: Its antigen has not been determined. No much larger clone is present one base from it, and per-base qualities are unavailable.

Genomic DNA was extracted from sorted cells with the Quick-DNA Microprep Kit. TCRbeta DNA was amplified with the immunoSEQ hsTCRbeta kit following the manufacturer's protocol. An Illumina MiSeq instrument was used to sequence the TCRbeta libraries. Processing in the source paper ran as follows. After out-of-frame sequences were removed, 2,204,828 distinct TCRbeta sequences remained, averaging about 66,813 per individual. Each individual was scored according to the count of some 160 previously reported CMV-associated TCRbeta sequences and the total productive distinct TCRbeta count. A beta-binomial model was reimplemented in Python, and scikit-learn random forests with default parameters were trained on US cohort data. On the Belgian cohort, classifier performance was reported as the median AUC, along with percentile confidence intervals, across 10,000 bootstrap iterations. TCRdb took this table from immuneACCESS and kept in-frame rearrangements with V and J called. Such tables lack part of the clones; where checked against another copy, unresolved V genes explain under half of the gap, and the rest is unexplained. V, J and clone size were drawn from that table, and D and trimming were deduced from the DNA. The sample table records around 88,000 clones; about 80% of these occur just once. In total, the top ten clones hold 3.6% of the sample.

A FACSAria II was used to sort memory CD4+ T cells, defined as single viable CD3+CD4+CD8-CD45RO+ cells. CMV serostatus was determined using a Roche Elecsys assay that detects serum IgG against CMV pp150, pp28, p38 and p52. Following thawing, total CD4+ T cells were enriched through positive selection using CD4 magnetic microbeads. Samples originated from another study that specifically interrogated the CD4+ T cell memory repertoire. Following standard operating procedures, peripheral blood mononuclear cells were isolated and cryopreserved, while serum was kept at -80 degrees C. The staining used CD3-PerCP (BW264/56), CD4-APC (RPA-T4), CD45RO-PE (UCHT1) and CD8-Pacific Orange (3B5) antibodies, and Sytox blue was used to exclude non-viable cells.

Sequencing input: memory CD4+ T cells from blood. The receptor was isolated from an adult in good health and CMV-seropositive. Recombination connected TRBV7-8 to TRBJ1-2; TRBD1 lines up with 11 middle nucleotides. The nucleotides are TGTGCCAGCAGCGCCGGGACAGGGGGCTATGGCTACACCTTC. Translated, it reads CASSAGTGGYGYTF. Outside the CDR3, residues come from the reference TRBV7-8 and TRBJ1-2 proteins, so the full variable domain is: GAGVSQSPRYKVAKRGQDVALRCDPISGHVSLFWYQQALGQGPEFLTYFQNEAQLDKSGLPSDRFFAERPEGSVSTLKIQRTQQEDSAVYLCASSAGTGGYGYTFGSGTRLTVV.